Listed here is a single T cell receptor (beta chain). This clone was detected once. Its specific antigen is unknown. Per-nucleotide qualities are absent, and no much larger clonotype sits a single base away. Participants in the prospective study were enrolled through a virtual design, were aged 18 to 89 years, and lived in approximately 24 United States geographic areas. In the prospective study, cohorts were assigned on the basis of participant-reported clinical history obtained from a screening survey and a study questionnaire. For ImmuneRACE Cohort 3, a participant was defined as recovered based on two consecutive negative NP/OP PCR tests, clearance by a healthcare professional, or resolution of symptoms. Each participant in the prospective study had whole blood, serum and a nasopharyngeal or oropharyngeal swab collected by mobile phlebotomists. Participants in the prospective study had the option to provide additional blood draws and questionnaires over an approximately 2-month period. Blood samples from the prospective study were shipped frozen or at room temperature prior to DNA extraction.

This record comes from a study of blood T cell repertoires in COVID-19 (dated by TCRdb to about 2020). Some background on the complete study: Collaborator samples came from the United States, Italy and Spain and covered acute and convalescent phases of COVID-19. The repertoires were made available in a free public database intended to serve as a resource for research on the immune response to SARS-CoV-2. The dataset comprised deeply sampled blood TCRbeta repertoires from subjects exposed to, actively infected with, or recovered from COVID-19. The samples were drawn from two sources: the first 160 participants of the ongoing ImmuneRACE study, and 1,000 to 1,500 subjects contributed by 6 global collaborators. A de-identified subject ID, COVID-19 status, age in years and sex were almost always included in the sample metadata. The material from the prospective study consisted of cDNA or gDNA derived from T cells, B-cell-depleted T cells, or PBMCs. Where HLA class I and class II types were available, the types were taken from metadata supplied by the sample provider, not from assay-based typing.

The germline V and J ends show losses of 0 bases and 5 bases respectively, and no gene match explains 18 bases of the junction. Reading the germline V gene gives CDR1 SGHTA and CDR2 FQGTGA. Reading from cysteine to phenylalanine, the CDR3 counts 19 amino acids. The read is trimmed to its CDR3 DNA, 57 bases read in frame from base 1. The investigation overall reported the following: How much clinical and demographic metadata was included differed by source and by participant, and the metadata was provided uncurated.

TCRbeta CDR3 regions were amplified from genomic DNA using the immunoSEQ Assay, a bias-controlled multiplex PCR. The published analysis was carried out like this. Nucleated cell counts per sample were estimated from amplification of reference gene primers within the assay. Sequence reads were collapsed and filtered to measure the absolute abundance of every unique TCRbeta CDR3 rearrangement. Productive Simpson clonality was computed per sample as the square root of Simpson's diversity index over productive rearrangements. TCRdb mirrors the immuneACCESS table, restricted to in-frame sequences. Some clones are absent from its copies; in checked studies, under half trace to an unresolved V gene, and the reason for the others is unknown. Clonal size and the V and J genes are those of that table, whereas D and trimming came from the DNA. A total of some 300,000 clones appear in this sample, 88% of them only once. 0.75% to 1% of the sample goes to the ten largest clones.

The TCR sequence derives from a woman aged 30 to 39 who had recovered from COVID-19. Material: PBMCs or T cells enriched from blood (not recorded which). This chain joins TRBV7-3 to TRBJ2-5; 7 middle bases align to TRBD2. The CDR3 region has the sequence CASSLTPSGTYRRGETQYF. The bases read TGTGCCAGCAGCTTAACCCCTAGCGGAACTTACCGGAGAGGGGAGACCCAGTACTTC.